The entry below describes one T cell receptor beta chain. Investigators profiled TCR beta VDJ and CDR3 from genomic DNA template. TCRdb called the reads again in MiXCR, with one record for every CDR3 protein. This table holds 450,000 to 600,000 distinct CDR3 sequences, roughly a third found once. These data come from a study of CD8+CD57+ T cells in acquired aplastic anemia. Study details: When averaged, DNA from sorted CD4+ and CD8+ cells came to around 3.1 ug.

For sequencing, patients were chosen who had shown expansion of CD8+CD57+ cells by flow cytometry. V was shortened by 9 bases and J by 12 bases, with 13 bases between the two germline ends. The V gene's germline CDR1 is KGHDR and CDR2 SFDVKD. The length of the CDR3 is 10 residues. The source is a human donor with aplastic anemia. The sequenced sample was sorted CD4+, CD8+, or CD8+CD57+ T cells (not recorded which) from PBMCs. V gene TRBV24-1 combines with J gene TRBJ1-2, with a possible D match to TRBD1 (6 bases). CDR3 in amino acids: CATQGGGHTF. CDR3 coding DNA: TGTGCCACCCAAGGCGGGGGGCACACCTTC.